This T cell receptor (beta chain) was recovered during a study of T cell responses to AZD1222 COVID-19 vaccine. Findings and caveats of the study: CD4 TCRs linked to vaccination spanned spike, dominating at 160-218 and 743-854. Of the AZD1222 recipients, only 5 or 6 were seropositive at baseline. Donors in the cohort were predominantly white British and more often female, and clonal diversity was possibly underestimated.

With respect to this clone: Its cognate antigen is unknown.

Samples with a second dose at about 4 or about 12 weeks were pooled together. Per the germline V gene, CDR1 is SEHNR and CDR2 is FQNEAQ (reference sequence). After removal of 5 bases from V and 5 bases from J, the junction contained 16 bases not matched to a gene. The length of the CDR3 is 17 residues. TCRdb keeps only in-frame clones here, not all; method: immunoSEQ multiplex PCR. The sample lists 55,000 to 70,000 clones, roughly 87% occurring once. This specimen was peripheral blood, taken 28 days after the second AZD1222 dose. This clonotype was sampled from an adult who received the AZD1222 COVID-19 vaccine. The chain is built from TRBV7-9 and TRBJ1-1; 8 positions agree with TRBD1. The CDR3 DNA is TGTGCCAGCAGCCTAACTAGGACAGGGCCCGTGGGTACTGAAGCTTTCTTT. It translates to CASSLTRTGPVGTEAFF.